The entry that follows covers one TCR beta chain sequence. Method: immunoSEQ multiplex PCR; TCRdb's copy keeps in-frame clones and lacks some. Of 100,000 to 150,000 clones in the sample, around 87% were seen once. This sample stems from a study of blood T cell repertoires in COVID-19. Across the study: Samples of COVID-19 (acute and convalescent) were obtained from the United States, Italy and Spain.

The receptor's source is a man between 65 and 85 years old with active COVID-19. Input material: peripheral blood.

CDR3 residues: CAISEGQANQPQHF. In nucleotides, the CDR3 is TGTGCCATCAGTGAAGGACAGGCCAATCAGCCCCAGCATTTT. The rearrangement links TRBV10-3 to TRBJ1-5, with TRBD1 identical over 7 bases. In germline, CDR1 is ENHRY, CDR2 SYGVKD. The CDR3 consists of 14 residues. V lost 3 bases to trimming and J lost 3 bases; unmatched junction nucleotides: 2.